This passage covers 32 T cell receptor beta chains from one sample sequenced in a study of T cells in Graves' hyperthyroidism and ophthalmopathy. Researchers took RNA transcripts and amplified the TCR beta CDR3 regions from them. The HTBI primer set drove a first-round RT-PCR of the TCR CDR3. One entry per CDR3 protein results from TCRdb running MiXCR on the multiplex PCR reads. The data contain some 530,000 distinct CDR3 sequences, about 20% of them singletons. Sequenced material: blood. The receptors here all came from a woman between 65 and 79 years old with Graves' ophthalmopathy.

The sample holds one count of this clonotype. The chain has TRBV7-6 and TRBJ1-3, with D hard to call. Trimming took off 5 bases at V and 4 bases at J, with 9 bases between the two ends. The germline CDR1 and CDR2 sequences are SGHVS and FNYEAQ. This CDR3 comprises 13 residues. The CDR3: CASSTGPGNTIYF. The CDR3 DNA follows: TGTGCCAGCAGCACTGGGCCAGGAAACACCATATATTTT.

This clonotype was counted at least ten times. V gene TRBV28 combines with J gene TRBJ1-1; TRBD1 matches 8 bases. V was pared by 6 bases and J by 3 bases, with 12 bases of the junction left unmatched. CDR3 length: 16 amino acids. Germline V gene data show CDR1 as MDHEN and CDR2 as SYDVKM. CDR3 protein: CASRPSGQGRYTEAFF. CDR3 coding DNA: TGTGCCAGCAGACCTTCTGGACAGGGACGATACACTGAAGCTTTCTTT.

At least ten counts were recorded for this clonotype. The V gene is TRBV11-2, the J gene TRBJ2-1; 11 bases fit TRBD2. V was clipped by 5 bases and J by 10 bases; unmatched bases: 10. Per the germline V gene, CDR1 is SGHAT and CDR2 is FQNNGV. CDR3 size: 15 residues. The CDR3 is CASSRGTSGRREQFF. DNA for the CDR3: TGTGCCAGCAGCCGTGGGACTAGCGGCCGGCGGGAGCAGTTCTTC.

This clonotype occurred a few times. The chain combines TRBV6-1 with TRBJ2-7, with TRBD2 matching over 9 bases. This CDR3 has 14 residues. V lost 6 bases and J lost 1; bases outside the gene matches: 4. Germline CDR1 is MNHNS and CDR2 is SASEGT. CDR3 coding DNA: TGTGCCAGCAGCAGTAGCGGGGGTTCCTACGAGCAGTACTTC. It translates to CASSSSGGSYEQYF.

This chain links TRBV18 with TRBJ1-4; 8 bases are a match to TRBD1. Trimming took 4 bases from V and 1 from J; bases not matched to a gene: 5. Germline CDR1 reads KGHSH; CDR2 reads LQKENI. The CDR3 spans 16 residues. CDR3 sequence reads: CASSLGTGGTNEKLFF. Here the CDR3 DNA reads TGTGCCAGCTCACTAGGGACAGGAGGAACTAATGAAAAACTGTTTTTT.

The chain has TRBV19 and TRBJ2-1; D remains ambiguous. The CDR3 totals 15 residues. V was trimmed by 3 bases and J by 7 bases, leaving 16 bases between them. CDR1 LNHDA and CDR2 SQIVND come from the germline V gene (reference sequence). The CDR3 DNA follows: TGTGCCAGTAGTATTGCCCCGACTTTTCGGAATGAGCAGTTCTTC. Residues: CASSIAPTFRNEQFF.

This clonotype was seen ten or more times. The DNA for the CDR3 is TGTGCCAGCAGACCGGACACGAACTATGGCTACACCTTC. Encoded protein: CASRPDTNYGYTF. The chain uses TRBV27 and TRBJ1-2; possibly TRBD1 for D (5 bases). The germline CDR1 and CDR2 sequences are MNHEY and SMNVEV (reference sequence). V was trimmed by 6 bases and J by 2 bases, leaving 10 bases between them. This CDR3 has 13 amino acids.

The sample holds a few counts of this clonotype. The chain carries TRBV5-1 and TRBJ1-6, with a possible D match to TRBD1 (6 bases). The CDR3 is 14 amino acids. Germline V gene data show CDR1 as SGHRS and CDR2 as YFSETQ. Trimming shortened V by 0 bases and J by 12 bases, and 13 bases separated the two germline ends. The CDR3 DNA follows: TGCGCCAGCAGCTTGGCCGGCAGGGGTATACCCCTCCACTTT. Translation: CASSLAGRGIPLHF.

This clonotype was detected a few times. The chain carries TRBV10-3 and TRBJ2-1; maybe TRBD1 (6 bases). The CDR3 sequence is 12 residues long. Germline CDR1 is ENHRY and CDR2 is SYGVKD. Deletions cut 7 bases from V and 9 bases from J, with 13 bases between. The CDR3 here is CAITEEGVEQFF. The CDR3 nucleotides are TGTGCCATCACCGAAGAGGGGGTTGAGCAGTTCTTC.

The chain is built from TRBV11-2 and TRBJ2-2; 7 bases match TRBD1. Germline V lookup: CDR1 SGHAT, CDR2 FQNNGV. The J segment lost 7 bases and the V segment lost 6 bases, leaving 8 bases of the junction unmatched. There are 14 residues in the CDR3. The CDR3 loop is CASRQDRVGGELFF. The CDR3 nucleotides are TGTGCCAGCAGACAAGACAGGGTAGGCGGGGAGCTGTTTTTT.

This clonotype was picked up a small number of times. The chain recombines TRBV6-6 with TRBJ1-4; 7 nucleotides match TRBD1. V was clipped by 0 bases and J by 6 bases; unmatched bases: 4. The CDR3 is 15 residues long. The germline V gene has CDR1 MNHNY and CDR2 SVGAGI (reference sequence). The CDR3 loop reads CASSYSPGGHEKLFF. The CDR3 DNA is TGTGCCAGCAGTTACTCGCCAGGGGGGCATGAAAAACTGTTTTTT.

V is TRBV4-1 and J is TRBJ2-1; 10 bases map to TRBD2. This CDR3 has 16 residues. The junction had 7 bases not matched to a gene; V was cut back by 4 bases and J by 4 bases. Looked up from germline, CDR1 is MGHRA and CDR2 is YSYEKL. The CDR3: CASSLFPGLAYNEQFF. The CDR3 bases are TGCGCCAGCAGCCTTTTCCCGGGACTAGCGTACAATGAGCAGTTCTTC.

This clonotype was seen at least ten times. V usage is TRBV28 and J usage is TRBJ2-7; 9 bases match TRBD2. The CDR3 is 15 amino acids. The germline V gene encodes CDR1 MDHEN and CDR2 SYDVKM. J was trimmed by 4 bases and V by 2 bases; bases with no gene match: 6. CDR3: CASSLPSGVKYEQYF. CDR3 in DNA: TGTGCCAGCAGTTTACCTAGCGGGGTCAAATACGAGCAGTACTTC.

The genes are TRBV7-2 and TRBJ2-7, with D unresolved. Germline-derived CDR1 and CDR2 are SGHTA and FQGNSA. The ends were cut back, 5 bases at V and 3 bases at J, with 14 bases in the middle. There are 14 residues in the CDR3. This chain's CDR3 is CASSRWHGSYEQYF. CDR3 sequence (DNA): TGTGCCAGCAGCCGCTGGCACGGAAGCTACGAGCAGTACTTC.

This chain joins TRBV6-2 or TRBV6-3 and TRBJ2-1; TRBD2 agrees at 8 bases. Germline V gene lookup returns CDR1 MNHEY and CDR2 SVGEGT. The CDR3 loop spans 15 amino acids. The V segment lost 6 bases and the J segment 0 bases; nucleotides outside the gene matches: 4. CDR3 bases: TGTGCCAGCAGCCCACTAGCGGCCTCCTACAATGAGCAGTTCTTC. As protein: CASSPLAASYNEQFF.

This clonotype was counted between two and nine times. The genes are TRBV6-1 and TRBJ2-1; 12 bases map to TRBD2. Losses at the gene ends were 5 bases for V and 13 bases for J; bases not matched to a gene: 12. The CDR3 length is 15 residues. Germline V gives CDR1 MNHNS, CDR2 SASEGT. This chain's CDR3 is CASSLSLAGGGGQFF. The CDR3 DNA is TGTGCCAGCAGTTTAAGTCTAGCGGGAGGGGGGGGCCAGTTCTTC.

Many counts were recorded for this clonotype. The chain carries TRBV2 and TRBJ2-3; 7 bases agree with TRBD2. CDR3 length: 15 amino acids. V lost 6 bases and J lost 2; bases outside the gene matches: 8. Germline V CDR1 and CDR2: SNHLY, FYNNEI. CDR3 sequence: CASRAGTTITDTQYF. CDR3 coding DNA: TGTGCCAGCAGAGCCGGGACTACCATCACAGATACGCAGTATTTT.

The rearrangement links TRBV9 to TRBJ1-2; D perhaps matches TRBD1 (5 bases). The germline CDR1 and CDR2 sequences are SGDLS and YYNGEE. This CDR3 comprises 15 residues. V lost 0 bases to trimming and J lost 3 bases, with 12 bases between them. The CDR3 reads CASSVDEGTDYGYTF. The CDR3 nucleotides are TGTGCCAGCAGCGTAGATGAAGGGACGGACTATGGCTACACCTTC.

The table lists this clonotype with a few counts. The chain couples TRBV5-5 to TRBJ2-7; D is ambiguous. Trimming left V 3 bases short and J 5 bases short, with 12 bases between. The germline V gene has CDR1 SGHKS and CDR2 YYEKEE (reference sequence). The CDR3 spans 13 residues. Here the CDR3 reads CASSSAGENEQYF. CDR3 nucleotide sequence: TGTGCCAGCAGCTCCGCTGGAGAGAACGAGCAGTACTTC.

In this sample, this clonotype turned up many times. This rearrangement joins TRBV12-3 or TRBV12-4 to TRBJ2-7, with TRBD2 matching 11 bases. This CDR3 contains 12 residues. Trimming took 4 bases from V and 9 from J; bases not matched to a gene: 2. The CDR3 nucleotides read TGTGCCAGCAGTTCAACTAGCGGGAGGCAGTACTTC. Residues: CASSSTSGRQYF.

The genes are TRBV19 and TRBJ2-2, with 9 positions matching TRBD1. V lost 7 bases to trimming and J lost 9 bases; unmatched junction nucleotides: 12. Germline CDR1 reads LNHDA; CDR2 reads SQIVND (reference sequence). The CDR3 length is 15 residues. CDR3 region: CASNVGTGQHRELFF. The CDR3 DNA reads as TGTGCCAGTAACGTCGGGACAGGGCAACACCGGGAGCTGTTTTTT.

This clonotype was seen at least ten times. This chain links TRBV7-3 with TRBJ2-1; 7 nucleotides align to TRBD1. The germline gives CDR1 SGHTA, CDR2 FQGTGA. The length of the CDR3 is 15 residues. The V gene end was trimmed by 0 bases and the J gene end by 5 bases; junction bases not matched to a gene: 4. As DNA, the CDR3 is TGTGCCAGCAGCTTAACAGGGGGCGCCAACAATGAGCAGTTCTTC. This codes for CASSLTGGANNEQFF.

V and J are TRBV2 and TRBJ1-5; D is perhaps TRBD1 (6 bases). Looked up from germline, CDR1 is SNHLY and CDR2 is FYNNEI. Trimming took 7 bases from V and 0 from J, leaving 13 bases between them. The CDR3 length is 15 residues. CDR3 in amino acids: CASTGQYFSNQPQHF. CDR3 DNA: TGTGCCAGCACAGGACAGTACTTTAGCAATCAGCCCCAGCATTTT.

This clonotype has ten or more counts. Here the CDR3 reads CAWSGAGIPGGTDTQYF. DNA for the CDR3: TGTGCCTGGAGTGGCGCGGGAATTCCGGGGGGCACAGATACGCAGTATTTT. V gene TRBV30 combines with J gene TRBJ2-3; D may be TRBD2 (6 bases). The V end lost 1 base, the J end lost 1 base, and 18 bases lay between the germline ends. CDR1 is GTSNPN and CDR2 is SVGIG in the germline V gene (reference sequence). CDR3 length: 17 amino acids.

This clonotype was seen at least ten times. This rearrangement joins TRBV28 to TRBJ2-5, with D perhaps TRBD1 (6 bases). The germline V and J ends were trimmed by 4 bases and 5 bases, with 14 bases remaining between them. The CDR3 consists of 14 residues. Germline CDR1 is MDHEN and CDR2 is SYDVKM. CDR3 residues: CASSSRGRGETQYF. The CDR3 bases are TGTGCCAGCAGTTCCAGGGGAAGGGGGGAGACCCAGTACTTC.

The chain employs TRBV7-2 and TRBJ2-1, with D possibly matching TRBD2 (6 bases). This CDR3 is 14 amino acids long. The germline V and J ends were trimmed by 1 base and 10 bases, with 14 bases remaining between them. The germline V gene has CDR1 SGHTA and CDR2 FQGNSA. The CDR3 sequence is CASSLGGEAGEQFF. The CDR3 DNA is TGTGCCAGCAGCTTAGGGGGTGAAGCGGGCGAGCAGTTCTTC.

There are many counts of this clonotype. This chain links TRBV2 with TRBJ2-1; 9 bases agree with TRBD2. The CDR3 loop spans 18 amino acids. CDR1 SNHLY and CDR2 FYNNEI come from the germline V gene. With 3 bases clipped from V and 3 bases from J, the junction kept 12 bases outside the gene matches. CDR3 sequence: CASSDRGETSGYYNEQFF. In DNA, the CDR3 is TGTGCCAGCAGTGATCGCGGGGAGACTAGCGGATACTACAATGAGCAGTTCTTC.

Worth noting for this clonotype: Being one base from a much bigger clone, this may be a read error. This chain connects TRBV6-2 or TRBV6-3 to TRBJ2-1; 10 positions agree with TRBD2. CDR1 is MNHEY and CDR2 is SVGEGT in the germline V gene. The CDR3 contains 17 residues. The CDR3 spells CASGYGELAGHYNEQFF. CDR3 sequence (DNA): TGTGCCAGCGGTTACGGGGAACTAGCGGGGCACTACAATGAGCAGTTCTTC.

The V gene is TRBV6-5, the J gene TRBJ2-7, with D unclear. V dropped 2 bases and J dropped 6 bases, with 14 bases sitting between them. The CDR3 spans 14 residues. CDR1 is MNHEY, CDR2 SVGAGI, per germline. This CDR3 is CASSYAALFGEQYF. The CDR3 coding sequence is TGTGCCAGCAGTTACGCCGCCCTATTTGGCGAGCAGTACTTC.

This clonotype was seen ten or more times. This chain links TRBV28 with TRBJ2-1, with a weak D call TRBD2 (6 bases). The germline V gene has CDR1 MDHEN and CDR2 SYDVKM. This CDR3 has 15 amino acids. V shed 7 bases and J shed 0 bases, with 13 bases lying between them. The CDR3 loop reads CASIQAGSSYNEQFF. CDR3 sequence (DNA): TGTGCCAGCATCCAAGCGGGTAGCTCCTACAATGAGCAGTTCTTC.

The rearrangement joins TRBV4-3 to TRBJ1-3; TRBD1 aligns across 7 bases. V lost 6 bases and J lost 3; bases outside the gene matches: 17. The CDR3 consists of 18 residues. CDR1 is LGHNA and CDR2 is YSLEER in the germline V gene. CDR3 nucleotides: TGCGCCAGCAGACCAGAGGGGGACAGATGGAAGATTGGAAACACCATATATTTT. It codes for CASRPEGDRWKIGNTIYF.

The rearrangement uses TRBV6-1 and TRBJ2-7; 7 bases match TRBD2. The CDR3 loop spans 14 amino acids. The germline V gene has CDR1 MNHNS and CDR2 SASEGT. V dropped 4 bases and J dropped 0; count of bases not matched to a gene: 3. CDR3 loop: CASSGAGYSYEQYF. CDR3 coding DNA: TGTGCCAGCAGTGGAGCGGGATACTCCTACGAGCAGTACTTC.